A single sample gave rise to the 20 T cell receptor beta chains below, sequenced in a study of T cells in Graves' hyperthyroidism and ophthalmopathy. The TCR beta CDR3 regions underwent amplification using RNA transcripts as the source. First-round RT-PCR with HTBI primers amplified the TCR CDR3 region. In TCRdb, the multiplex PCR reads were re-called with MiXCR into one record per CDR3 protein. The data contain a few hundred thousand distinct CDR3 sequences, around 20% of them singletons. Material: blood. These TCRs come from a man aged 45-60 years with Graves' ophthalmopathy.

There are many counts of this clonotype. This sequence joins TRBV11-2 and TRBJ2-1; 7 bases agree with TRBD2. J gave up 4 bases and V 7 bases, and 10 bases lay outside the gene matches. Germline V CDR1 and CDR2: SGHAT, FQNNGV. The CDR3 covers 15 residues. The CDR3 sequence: CASTSETSMYNEQFF. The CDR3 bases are TGTGCCAGCACCTCTGAGACTAGCATGTACAATGAGCAGTTCTTC. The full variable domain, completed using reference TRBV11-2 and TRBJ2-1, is EAGVAQSPRYKIIEKRQSVAFWCNPISGHATLYWYQQILGQGPKLLIQFQNNGVVDDSQLPKDRFSAERLKGVDSTLKIQPAKLEDSAVYLCASTSETSMYNEQFFGPGTRLTVL.

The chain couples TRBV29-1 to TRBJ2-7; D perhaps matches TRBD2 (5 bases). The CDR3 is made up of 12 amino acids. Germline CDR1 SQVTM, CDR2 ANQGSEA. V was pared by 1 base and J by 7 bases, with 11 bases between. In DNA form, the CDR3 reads TGCAGCGTTGAAGGGCGGGCAGATGAGCAGTACTTC. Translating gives CSVEGRADEQYF.

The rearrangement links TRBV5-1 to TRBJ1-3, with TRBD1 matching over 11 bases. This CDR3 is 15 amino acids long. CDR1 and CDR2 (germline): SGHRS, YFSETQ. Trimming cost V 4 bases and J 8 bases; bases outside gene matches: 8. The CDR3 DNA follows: TGCGCCAGCAGCCCGGGGACAGGGGGGCCGGACACCATATATTTT. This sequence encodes CASSPGTGGPDTIYF.

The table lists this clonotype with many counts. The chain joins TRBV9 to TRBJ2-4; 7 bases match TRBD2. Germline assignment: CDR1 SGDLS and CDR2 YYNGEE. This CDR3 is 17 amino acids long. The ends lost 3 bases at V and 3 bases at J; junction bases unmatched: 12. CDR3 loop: CASSDDSGKEGKNIQYF. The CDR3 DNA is TGTGCCAGCAGCGACGACAGCGGGAAGGAAGGCAAAAACATTCAGTACTTC.

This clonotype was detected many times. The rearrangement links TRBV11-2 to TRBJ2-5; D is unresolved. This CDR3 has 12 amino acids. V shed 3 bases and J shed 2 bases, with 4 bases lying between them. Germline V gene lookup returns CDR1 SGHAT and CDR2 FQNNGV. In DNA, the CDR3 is TGTGCCAGCAGCTTCGGGCAAGAGACCCAGTACTTC. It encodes CASSFGQETQYF.

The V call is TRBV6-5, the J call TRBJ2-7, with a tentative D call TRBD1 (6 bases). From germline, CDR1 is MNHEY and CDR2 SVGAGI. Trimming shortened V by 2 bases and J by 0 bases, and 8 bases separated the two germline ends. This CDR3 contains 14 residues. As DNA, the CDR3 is TGTGCCAGCAGTTACGGACAGTCCTCCTACGAGCAGTACTTC. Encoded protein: CASSYGQSSYEQYF.

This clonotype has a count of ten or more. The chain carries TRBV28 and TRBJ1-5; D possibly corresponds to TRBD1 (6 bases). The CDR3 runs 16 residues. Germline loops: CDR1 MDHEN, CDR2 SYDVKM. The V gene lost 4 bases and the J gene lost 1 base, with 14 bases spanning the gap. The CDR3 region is CASSSPPGQSNQPQHF. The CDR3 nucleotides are TGTGCCAGCAGTTCGCCTCCGGGACAAAGCAATCAGCCCCAGCATTTT.

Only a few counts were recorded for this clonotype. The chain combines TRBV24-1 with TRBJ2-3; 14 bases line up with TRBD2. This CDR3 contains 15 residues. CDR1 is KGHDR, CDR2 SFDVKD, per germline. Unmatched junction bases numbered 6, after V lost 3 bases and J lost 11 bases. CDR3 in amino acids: CATSDPSTSGGVQYF. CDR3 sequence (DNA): TGTGCCACCAGTGATCCTTCGACTAGCGGGGGGGTGCAGTATTTT.

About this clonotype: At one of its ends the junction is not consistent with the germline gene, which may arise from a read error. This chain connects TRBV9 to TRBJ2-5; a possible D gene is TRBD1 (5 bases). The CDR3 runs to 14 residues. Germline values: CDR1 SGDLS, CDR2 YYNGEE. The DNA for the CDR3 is TGTGCTAGCAGCGCTCAGGGTTCCCAAGAGACCCAGTACTTC. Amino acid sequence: CASSAQGSQETQYF.

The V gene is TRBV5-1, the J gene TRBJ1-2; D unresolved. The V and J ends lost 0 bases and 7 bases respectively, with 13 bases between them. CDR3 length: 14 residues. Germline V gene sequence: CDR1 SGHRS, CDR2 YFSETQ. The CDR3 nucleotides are TGCGCCAGCAGCTTGGCCCGAGGCGGCGGTGGCTACACCTTC. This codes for CASSLARGGGGYTF.

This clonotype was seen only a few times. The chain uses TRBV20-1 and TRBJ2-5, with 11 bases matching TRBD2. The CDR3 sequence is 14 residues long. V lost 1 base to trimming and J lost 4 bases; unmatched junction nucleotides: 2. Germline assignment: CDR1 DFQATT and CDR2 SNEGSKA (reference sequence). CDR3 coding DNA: TGCAGTGCTAGAGTAGCGGGAGGGTCAGAGACCCAGTACTTC. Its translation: CSARVAGGSETQYF.

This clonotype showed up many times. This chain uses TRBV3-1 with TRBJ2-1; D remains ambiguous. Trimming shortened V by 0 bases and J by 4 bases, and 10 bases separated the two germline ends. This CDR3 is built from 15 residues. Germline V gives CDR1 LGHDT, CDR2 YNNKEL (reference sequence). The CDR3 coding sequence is TGTGCCAGCAGCCAAGATTTCACAGTTTACAATGAGCAGTTCTTC. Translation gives CASSQDFTVYNEQFF.

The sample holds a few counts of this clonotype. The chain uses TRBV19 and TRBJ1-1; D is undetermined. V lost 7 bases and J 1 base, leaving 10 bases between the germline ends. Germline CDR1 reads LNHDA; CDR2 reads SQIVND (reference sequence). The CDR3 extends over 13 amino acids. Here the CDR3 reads CASIRTPNTEAFF. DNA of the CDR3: TGTGCCAGTATTAGGACGCCGAACACTGAAGCTTTCTTT.

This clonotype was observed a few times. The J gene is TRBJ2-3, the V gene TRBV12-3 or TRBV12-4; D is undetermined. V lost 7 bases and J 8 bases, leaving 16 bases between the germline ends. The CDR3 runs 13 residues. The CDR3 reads CASKGPSRATQYF. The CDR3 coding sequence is TGTGCCAGCAAAGGGCCCTCTCGGGCTACGCAGTATTTT.

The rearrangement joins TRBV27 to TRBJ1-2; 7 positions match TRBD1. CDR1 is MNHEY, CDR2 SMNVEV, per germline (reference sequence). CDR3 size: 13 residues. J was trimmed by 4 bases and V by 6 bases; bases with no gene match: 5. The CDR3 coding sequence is TGTGCCAGCAGGACGACAGGGATCTATGGCTACACCTTC. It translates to CASRTTGIYGYTF.

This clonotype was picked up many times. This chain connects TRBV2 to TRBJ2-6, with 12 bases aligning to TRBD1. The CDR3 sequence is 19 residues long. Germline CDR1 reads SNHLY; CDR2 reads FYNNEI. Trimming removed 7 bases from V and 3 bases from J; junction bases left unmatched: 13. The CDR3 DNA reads TGTGCCAGCATCCTAGGGTTCGGGACAGGGGGCCGTGGGGCCAACGTCCTGACTTTC. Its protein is CASILGFGTGGRGANVLTF.

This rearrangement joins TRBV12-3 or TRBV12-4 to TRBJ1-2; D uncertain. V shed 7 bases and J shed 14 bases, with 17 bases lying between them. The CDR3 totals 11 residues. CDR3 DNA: TGTGCCAGCACCTCCAACCCCCCGGGAACCTTC. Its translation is CASTSNPPGTF.

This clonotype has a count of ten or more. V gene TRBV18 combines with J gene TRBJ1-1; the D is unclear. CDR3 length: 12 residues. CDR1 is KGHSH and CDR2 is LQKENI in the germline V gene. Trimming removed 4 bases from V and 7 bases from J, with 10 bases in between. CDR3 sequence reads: CASSRGGREAFF. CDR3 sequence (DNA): TGTGCCAGCTCACGGGGAGGCCGTGAAGCTTTCTTT. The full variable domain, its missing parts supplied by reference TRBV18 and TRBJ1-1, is NAGVMQNPRHLVRRRGQEARLRCSPMKGHSHVYWYRQLPEEGLKFMVYLQKENIIDESGMPKERFSAEFPKEGPSILRIQQVVRGDSAAYFCASSRGGREAFFGQGTRLTVV.

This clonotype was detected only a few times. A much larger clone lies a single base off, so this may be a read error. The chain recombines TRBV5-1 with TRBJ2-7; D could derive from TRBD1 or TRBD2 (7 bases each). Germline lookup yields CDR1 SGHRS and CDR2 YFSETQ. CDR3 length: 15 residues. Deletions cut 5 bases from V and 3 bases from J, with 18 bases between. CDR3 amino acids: CASRPDREGIYEQYF. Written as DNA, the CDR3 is TGCGCCAGCAGGCCTGACAGGGAGGGCATCTACGAGCAGTACTTC.

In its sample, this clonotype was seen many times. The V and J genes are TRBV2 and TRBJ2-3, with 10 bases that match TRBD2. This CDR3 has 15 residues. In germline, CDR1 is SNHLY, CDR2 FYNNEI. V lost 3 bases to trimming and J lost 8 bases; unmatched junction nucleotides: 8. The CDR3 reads CASSDPSGSMVTQYF. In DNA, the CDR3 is TGTGCCAGCAGTGACCCTAGCGGGAGTATGGTTACGCAGTATTTT.